This T cell receptor (beta chain) comes out of a study of shared clonotypes between healthy human individuals (TCRdb year 2020). Study-level background: A couple of women and three men aged 18 to 49 years were included in the cohort. Per donor, three plates each were used for CD4 naive and CD4 memory, two for CD8 naive, and one for CD8 memory. To estimate repertoire size and how much clonotypes are shared between individuals, the study performed deep sequencing of blood TCR repertoires from roughly five healthy adults. To increase sequencing depth and limit assay-specific biases, TCR repertoire library preparation and sequencing were carried out by different laboratories using diverse techniques. Between about 0.85 and 10 billion PBMCs per donor were obtained by leukapheresis. Broader findings and caveats from the paper: Sharing across a few donors was observed for about 5% of naive CD4, 3% to 3.5% of naive CD8, about 2.3% of memory CD4, and about 0.4% of memory CD8 clonotypes. Pairwise subsampling indicated that sequencing depth was expected to affect the degree of clonotype sharing among donors. The small number of donors limited the genetic and exposure-history diversity represented. Rarefaction of sorted-subset datasets indicated incomplete sequencing despite the large sequencing depth. Compared with non-shared clonotypes, clonotypes shared by all four sorted-subset donors had higher generation probabilities. Estimated clonotype richness was generally larger for naive than for memory subsets. Only blood was sampled, and tissue TCR repertoires likely differ from those in blood.

Comments on this clone: No antigen is known for it. Base qualities are not provided; no much larger clone lies one nucleotide away.

The donors were healthy, HIV-negative adults with no recently reported acute infections or vaccinations. Only Caucasian adults living in Nashville, Tennessee, USA were represented among the donors. CD4+ T cells were enriched by magnetic negative selection, after which naive cells were positively selected on CD45RA and the negative fraction was taken as the memory subset. After blood collection by leukapheresis, PBMCs were isolated using Ficoll-Histopaque density gradient centrifugation and then cryopreserved in the vapor phase of liquid nitrogen. Purity and quantity of every magnetically sorted T cell population were checked by analytical flow cytometry. Each sorted fraction had its genomic DNA isolated and then quantified by UV absorbance on a Nanodrop 2000c. V loses 2 bases of germline sequence and J loses 7 bases, and the interval between the two ends is 11 bases. For CDR1 and CDR2, the germline V gene (reference sequence) lists MNHEY and SMNVEV. Measured from the cysteine to the phenylalanine, the CDR3 is 14 residues long. Only the CDR3 portion is preserved as DNA: 42 bases, with reading frame beginning at the first base.

TCR CDR3 regions were amplified from genomic DNA by multiplex PCR using the deep immunoSEQ assay. Extracted genomic DNA from each cell subset was distributed evenly across all wells of several immunoSEQ 96-well plates, and each plate was treated as a replicate. For sorted subsets, each replicate PCR was loaded with around 200 ng genomic DNA, equivalent to approximately 33,000 T cell genomes. Purified libraries were quantified with a Qubit 3.0 fluorometer, sized on a Bioanalyzer 2100, and re-quantified with the KAPA Library Quantification kit. Every immunoSEQ 96-well plate was sequenced on a separate single-read 150-cycle Illumina NextSeq 550 flow cell. The study's processing was this. Because the immunoSEQ output held only junctional sequences and lacked quality scores, the filtering could not match the filtering applied to full-length reads. Sequences were annotated with PyIR, a Python wrapper for IgBLAST v1.9, using IMGT germline references to assign V/J genes and CDR3. Reads were removed for weak V/J assignments (E-value above 1e-6), missing CDR3, stop codons, out-of-frame junctions, or ambiguous translated residues. V3J clonotypes were defined as sequences sharing the same inferred V gene, J gene, and CDR3 amino acid sequence. The percentage overlap between two repertoires was calculated by dividing the number of shared unique clonotypes by the size of the smaller repertoire. Three approaches were used to assess repertoire richness: RTK rarefaction, the Chao1 estimator, and Recon v2.1 estimates of unobserved clonotypes. OLGA was used to compute generation probabilities for all TCRbeta clonotypes that the gDNA method yielded from a handful of donors. TCRdb retrieved this table from immuneACCESS and kept in-frame rearrangements only. Not all clones are present; in checked studies, unresolved V genes account for under half, and no reason is known for the remainder. The DNA was the basis for D and trimming; V, J and clone size are from that table. Here the sample has roughly 2.5 million clones; 90% to 95% occur a single time. The ten largest clonotypes hold about 0.13% of the sample.

The specimen was naive CD4+ T cells sorted from blood. The cell subset or site label, as the study defines it: CD45RA+ positively selected. The origin of this receptor is a man aged 18 to 30 in good health. The chain couples TRBV27 to TRBJ1-4; the D gene is possibly TRBD1, with 5 bases matching. The DNA is as follows: TGTGCCAGCAGTTTACAGGGCAAGGCTGAAAAACTGTTTTTT. This gives the protein CASSLQGKAEKLFF.